Sequencing of this T cell receptor beta chain was carried out in a study of cytomegalovirus exposure and HLA in healthy donors. Measured with immunoSEQ multiplex PCR; TCRdb has only the in-frame clones, and not every one. The sample shows about 220,000 clones, 90% to 95% of them seen only once. Comments on this clone: Its antigen is unknown.

Study-level results: In vitro experiments confirmed that a few CMV-associated chains were specific for CMV antigens. A list of approximately 160 TCR beta chains associated with cytomegalovirus was given. The finding came from a later analysis; first-cohort TCR clusters tended to co-occur in the 120 or so validation repertoires.

In germline, CDR1 is SGHNT, CDR2 YENEEA. Trimming took 5 bases from V and 4 from J; bases not matched to a gene: 6. CDR3 length: 14 residues. It was the approximately 120-subject validation cohort, separate from the approximately 700-subject first cohort, to which the donors belonged. V is TRBV11-3 and J is TRBJ2-3, with TRBD1 matching 7 bases. The specimen was PBMCs. This clonotype was sampled from a woman younger than 35 in good health and CMV-seronegative. The CDR3 nucleotides read TGTGCCAGCAGCCGGCGACAGGGTTCAGATACGCAGTATTTT. This sequence encodes CASSRRQGSDTQYF.